The 15 T cell receptor beta chains presented below share a single source sample, sequenced in a study of OX40 agonist ivuxolimab in advanced cancers. Some clones are missing from TCRdb's copy, which holds only in-frame ones; the method was immunoSEQ multiplex PCR. The data show approximately 60,000 clones, approximately 88% seen once. The source material was CD4+ or CD8+ T cells sorted from blood, sampled in a trial of the OX40 agonist ivuxolimab. These TCRs come from an adult with an advanced solid tumor such as melanoma, head and neck, liver or kidney cancer.

The CDR3 DNA reads as TGTGCCAGCAGCAAGCAGGACAGGGGCTTCTATGGCTACACCTTC. Translated, it gives CASSKQDRGFYGYTF. The chain joins TRBV21-1 to TRBJ1-2; the table's D gene call, TRBD1, was not cross checked with the DNA. TRBV21-1 is a listed pseudogene. The CDR3 totals 15 residues.

The rearrangement uses TRBV6-1 and TRBJ2-3; the match to TRBD2 covers 11 bases. Trimming at V came to 4 bases and at J to 2 bases, leaving 8 bases not matched to a gene. CDR3 size: 17 residues. Per germline, CDR1 MNHNS and CDR2 SASEGT. The CDR3 sequence: CASSARGTSGPTDTQYF. CDR3 coding DNA: TGTGCCAGCAGTGCCCGGGGGACTAGCGGACCCACAGATACGCAGTATTTT.

V and J are TRBV18 and TRBJ2-7; 8 bases match TRBD2. V was clipped by 4 bases and J by 1 base; unmatched bases: 3. The CDR3 spans 14 residues. The V gene's germline CDR1 is KGHSH and CDR2 LQKENI. CDR3: CASSLGGGSYEQYF. The DNA of the CDR3 is TGTGCCAGCTCACTGGGCGGGGGGTCCTACGAGCAGTACTTC.

The genes are TRBV11-3 and TRBJ2-7; 11 bases map to TRBD2. This CDR3 region has 17 residues. The V gene's germline CDR1 is SGHNT and CDR2 YENEEA. Trimming cost V 11 bases and J 2 bases; bases outside gene matches: 17. CDR3 nucleotides: TGTGCCGGCCCCCAGGGGACTAGCGGCGGGCTTGCCTACGAGCAGTACTTC. It specifies CAGPQGTSGGLAYEQYF.

This clone showed up just once. The chain links TRBV5-4 to TRBJ2-4; D might be TRBD1 (6 bases). V gave up 0 bases and J gave up 9 bases, with 10 bases separating them. The CDR3 sequence is 13 residues long. Germline V gene sequence: CDR1 SGHNT, CDR2 YYREEE (reference sequence). CDR3: CASSLGTEGIQYF. In nucleotides, the CDR3 is TGTGCCAGCAGCTTGGGGACAGAGGGCATTCAGTACTTC.

V and J are TRBV10-3 and TRBJ2-5, with D possibly matching TRBD2 (6 bases). Germline V CDR1 and CDR2: ENHRY, SYGVKD. The CDR3 has 21 residues. Trimming removed 0 bases at V and 1 base at J, with 27 bases between. The CDR3: CAISESFRDPGKAGTQETQYF. The CDR3 DNA sequence: TGTGCCATCAGTGAGTCGTTTCGAGATCCGGGTAAGGCGGGGACCCAAGAGACCCAGTACTTC.

The chain has TRBV19 and TRBJ2-7; D call uncertain. CDR3 length equals 11 residues. Trimming removed 4 bases at V and 0 bases at J, with 1 base between. From germline, CDR1 is LNHDA and CDR2 SQIVND (reference sequence). CDR3: CASSSSYEQYF. The CDR3, as DNA: TGTGCCAGTAGTAGCTCCTACGAGCAGTACTTC.

The gene calls are TRBV7-2 and TRBJ1-3; tentatively, D is TRBD1 (5 bases). Between the trimmed V and J ends, which lost 2 bases and 0 bases, there was a span of 8 bases. Germline V lookup: CDR1 SGHTA, CDR2 FQGNSA. There are 15 residues in the CDR3. The CDR3 coding sequence is TGTGCCAGCAGCTTATCAGGGAACTCTGGAAACACCATATATTTT. Its translation: CASSLSGNSGNTIYF.

The V gene is TRBV10-3, the J gene TRBJ1-3; D might be TRBD1 (5 bases). The CDR3 extends over 15 amino acids. Deletions cut 3 bases from V and 8 bases from J, with 17 bases between. Germline values: CDR1 ENHRY, CDR2 SYGVKD. Here the CDR3 DNA reads TGTGCCATCAGTGAAAGGGACGGGATTTCGGACACCATATATTTT. Translation: CAISERDGISDTIYF.

This clone was detected once. V gene TRBV4-3 combines with J gene TRBJ1-2; the D gene is possibly TRBD1 (5 bases). Per the germline V gene, CDR1 is LGHNA and CDR2 is YSLEER. The V and J ends lost 0 bases and 2 bases respectively, with 16 bases between them. The CDR3 sequence is 17 residues long. The chain's CDR3 is CASSQDWGLGVNYGYTF. In nucleotides, the CDR3 is TGCGCCAGCAGCCAAGATTGGGGTTTGGGGGTGAACTATGGCTACACCTTC.

This clone was seen only a few times. The J gene is TRBJ2-1, the V gene TRBV10-3, with 8 nucleotides matching TRBD1. The CDR3 loop spans 14 amino acids. V shed 8 bases and J 7 bases; nucleotides not matched to a gene: 10. CDR1 ENHRY and CDR2 SYGVKD come from the germline V gene. This CDR3 reads CAISTGTGSNEQFF. The DNA of the CDR3 is TGTGCCATCTCTACCGGGACAGGCTCTAATGAGCAGTTCTTC.

This sequence joins TRBV13 and TRBJ2-7; the match to TRBD2 covers 7 bases. The V gene end was trimmed by 3 bases and the J gene end by 0 bases; junction bases not matched to a gene: 14. The CDR3 length is 18 residues. Germline V gene data show CDR1 as PRHDT and CDR2 as FYEKMQ (reference sequence). DNA for the CDR3: TGTGCCAGCAGCTTTCAGCCCCCACTAGCGATGAGCTCCTACGAGCAGTACTTC. Amino acid sequence: CASSFQPPLAMSSYEQYF.

For the CDR3, the DNA is TGTGCCTGGAGTGTTAGGAGGCTAGCGGGAGGTAGCGAGCAGTACTTC. It translates to CAWSVRRLAGGSEQYF. The V gene is TRBV30, the J gene TRBJ2-7; TRBD2 matches at 11 bases. CDR3 size: 16 residues. The junction had 10 bases not matched to a gene; V was cut back by 0 bases and J by 6 bases. Germline CDR1 and CDR2: GTSNPN and SVGIG (reference sequence).

The chain joins TRBV27 to TRBJ2-1; 12 bases agree with TRBD2. Germline V gene data show CDR1 as MNHEY and CDR2 as SMNVEV (reference sequence). The V gene end was trimmed by 5 bases and the J gene end by 12 bases; junction bases not matched to a gene: 14. The CDR3 length is 16 residues. The CDR3 sequence: CASSPRLTSGSQGQFF. In DNA, the CDR3 is TGTGCCAGCAGTCCGCGCCTGACTAGCGGGAGTCAGGGGCAGTTCTTC.

About this clone itself: This specimen includes other DNA sequences encoding the same CDR3. V gene TRBV30 combines with J gene TRBJ1-5; possibly TRBD1 for D (6 bases). The CDR3 sequence is 12 residues long. The germline V gene encodes CDR1 GTSNPN and CDR2 SVGIG (reference sequence). The V end was cut by 0 bases, the J end by 7 bases, with 7 bases between. The CDR3 DNA reads as TGTGCCTGGAGTGTACAGGGACAGCCCCAGCATTTT. This encodes CAWSVQGQPQHF.